This T cell receptor beta chain was documented in a study of PD-1 blockade in classical Hodgkin lymphoma. Study-level findings and limits: Complete responders entered with baseline diversity on par with newly diagnosed patients, the results showed.

On this clone: Its target is not known.

Germline CDR1 MRHNA, CDR2 SNTAGT. The CDR3 covers 15 residues. V shed 0 bases and J 2 bases; nucleotides not matched to a gene: 2. Patients all relapsed after autologous stem cell transplantation, and there was variation in brentuximab vedotin exposure. Sequenced by immunoSEQ multiplex PCR; TCRdb stores in-frame clones only, minus some. This sample has about 13,000 clones, with around 87% found just once. The V call is TRBV6-4, the J call TRBJ2-3; 7 bases map to TRBD2. The material was peripheral blood mononuclear cells (PBMCs), obtained at baseline. The TCR comes from a human donor with classical Hodgkin lymphoma. The CDR3 DNA follows: TGTGCCAGCAGTGACTCCAGCGGGGTCACAGATACGCAGTATTTT. It specifies CASSDSSGVTDTQYF.